The 14 T cell receptor beta chains below all came from one sample that was sequenced in a study of vaccination and CD4 T cells after COVID-19 (dated 2022 in TCRdb). For these TCRs, the target antigens are not known. Explained via the paper, the treatment or condition label denotes: roughly ten-day PBMC culture with coronavirus spike peptide pools or control peptides (ViraFEST assay). The library was produced with PCR. The sequencing machine was an Illumina iSeq 100. DNA from cultured CD4+ T cells underwent TCR sequencing with the Oncomine TCR Beta short-read assay at the Johns Hopkins FTIC core. TCRdb handled the public reads itself, with Q25 trimming in fastp and clone calling in MiXCR, and kept productive beta chains. CDR3 protein sequences are deduplicated, and each keeps its most common genes and DNA. The sample table records about 14,000 distinct CDR3 sequences; approximately 30% of these occur just once. The ten largest clonotypes hold more than 8.5% of the sample.

The source material was CD4+ T cells from blood, cultured in vitro, sampled after SARS-CoV-2 vaccination. Source of these receptors: a human donor who had recovered from COVID-19.

This clonotype occurred a few times. The chain recombines TRBV11-2 with TRBJ1-6; D is uncertain. CDR3 size: 16 residues. Trimming stripped 0 bases from V and 7 bases from J, with 13 bases between. CDR1 and CDR2 from the germline V gene are SGHAT and FQNNGV. CDR3 bases: TGTGCCAGCAGCTTAGATCTGGTGGTTCGGAATTCACCCCTCCACTTT. It encodes CASSLDLVVRNSPLHF.

The chain's CDR3 is CASSSPGGGHNSPLHF. The CDR3 bases are TGTGCCAGCAGCTCCCCCGGGGGGGGTCATAATTCACCCCTCCACTTT. This chain links TRBV7-9 with TRBJ1-6; TRBD1 is a possible D gene (5 bases). V lost 4 bases, J lost 5 bases, and 15 bases lay in between. Germline V CDR1 and CDR2: SEHNR, FQNEAQ (reference sequence). This CDR3 is 16 amino acids long.

V gene TRBV7-9 combines with J gene TRBJ2-5; 7 bases agree with TRBD1. In germline, CDR1 is SEHNR, CDR2 FQNEAQ (reference sequence). The V gene end was trimmed by 5 bases and the J gene end by 2 bases; junction bases not matched to a gene: 5. The CDR3 contains 14 residues. CDR3 nucleotide sequence: TGTGCCAGCAGCCGGGACAGACAACAAGAGACCCAGTACTTC. This encodes CASSRDRQQETQYF.

Only a few counts were recorded for this clonotype. The V call is TRBV15, the J call TRBJ1-5; no reliable D call. CDR1 LNHNV and CDR2 YYDKDF come from the germline V gene (reference sequence). Trimming took off 6 bases at V and 2 bases at J, with 11 bases between the two ends. The CDR3 runs to 14 residues. The chain's CDR3 is CATSHLWGNQPQHF. The CDR3 nucleotides are TGTGCCACCAGTCACCTTTGGGGCAATCAGCCCCAGCATTTT. Using reference TRBV15 and TRBJ1-5 for the parts outside the CDR3, the full variable domain is DAMVIQNPRYQVTQFGKPVTLSCSQTLNHNVMYWYQQKSSQAPKLLFHYYDKDFNNEADTPDNFQSRRPNTSFCFLDIRSPGLGDTAMYLCATSHLWGNQPQHFGDGTRLSIL.

The CDR3 reads CASSFRTGPTDTQYF. The DNA for the CDR3 is TGTGCCAGCAGCTTCAGGACAGGTCCCACAGATACGCAGTATTTT. The chain couples TRBV7-2 to TRBJ2-3, with 7 positions matching TRBD1. This CDR3 contains 15 residues. Germline values: CDR1 SGHTA, CDR2 FQGNSA. Unmatched junction bases numbered 5, after V lost 3 bases and J lost 2 bases.

The chain combines TRBV6-1 with TRBJ2-3, with TRBD2 matching over 12 bases. Germline CDR1 reads MNHNS; CDR2 reads SASEGT. The V and J ends lost 7 bases and 4 bases, in that order; junction bases with no gene match: 21. The CDR3 is 20 amino acids. The DNA of the CDR3 is TGTGCCAGCAACATATCCCAGCTAGCGGGAGGGCCGTGTGGGGCAGATACGCAGTATTTT. Its translation is CASNISQLAGGPCGADTQYF.

The chain has TRBV7-9 and TRBJ2-3; D is tentatively TRBD1 or TRBD2 (5 bases each). The CDR3 contains 19 residues. V lost 4 bases and J lost 2, with 25 bases in between. In germline, CDR1 is SEHNR, CDR2 FQNEAQ (reference sequence). The CDR3 loop reads CASSSLNLIGGRHTDTQYF. In nucleotides, the CDR3 is TGTGCCAGCAGCTCACTTAATTTGATTGGGGGTAGACACACAGATACGCAGTATTTT.

The CDR3 spells CASSPGLADEQYF. The CDR3 DNA is TGTGCCAGCTCACCCGGACTAGCGGACGAGCAGTACTTC. This rearrangement joins TRBV18 to TRBJ2-7, with 10 bases identical to TRBD2. CDR1 and CDR2 (germline): KGHSH, LQKENI. The V segment lost 3 bases and the J segment 5 bases; nucleotides outside the gene matches: 1. The CDR3 is 13 residues long.

CDR3 coding DNA: TGCAGTGCTAGGATTTTACAGGGTCCGCAATTAGATGAGCAGTTCTTC. This gives the protein CSARILQGPQLDEQFF. The rearrangement uses TRBV20-1 and TRBJ2-1, with a weak D call TRBD1 (6 bases). This CDR3 region has 16 residues. Trimming took 3 bases from V and 8 from J, leaving 23 bases between them. The germline CDR1 and CDR2 sequences are DFQATT and SNEGSKA (reference sequence).

The chain carries TRBV18 and TRBJ1-2; D unclear. V lost 5 bases to trimming and J lost 3 bases, with 10 bases between them. Germline CDR1 and CDR2: KGHSH and LQKENI. CDR3 size: 13 residues. The CDR3, as DNA: TGTGCCAGCTCAATCCAGGAGGACTATGGCTACACCTTC. Translating it yields CASSIQEDYGYTF.

This clonotype was detected a few times. The rearrangement joins TRBV7-8 to TRBJ2-7; D unclear. The germline V gene encodes CDR1 SGHVS and CDR2 FQNEAQ. V dropped 1 base and J dropped 6 bases, with 13 bases sitting between them. The CDR3 extends over 14 amino acids. CDR3 loop: CASSLVAKGIEQYF. The DNA for the CDR3 is TGTGCCAGCAGCTTAGTGGCGAAAGGCATCGAGCAGTACTTC.

This clonotype was seen a few times. The rearrangement joins TRBV15 to TRBJ2-3; 7 nucleotides agree with TRBD1. This CDR3 has 19 amino acids. CDR1 and CDR2 from the germline V gene are LNHNV and YYDKDF (reference sequence). The V and J ends lost 7 bases and 0 bases, in that order; junction bases with no gene match: 19. The CDR3 here is CATKEGTATRSTSTDTQYF. DNA of the CDR3: TGTGCCACCAAAGAAGGGACAGCAACTAGATCTACTAGCACAGATACGCAGTATTTT. Full variable domain (outside the CDR3, taken from reference TRBV15 and TRBJ2-3): DAMVIQNPRYQVTQFGKPVTLSCSQTLNHNVMYWYQQKSSQAPKLLFHYYDKDFNNEADTPDNFQSRRPNTSFCFLDIRSPGLGDTAMYLCATKEGTATRSTSTDTQYFGPGTRLTVL.

The V and J genes are TRBV6-5 and TRBJ2-5, with 9 bases that match TRBD1. Germline CDR1 is MNHEY and CDR2 is SVGAGI. The CDR3 extends over 19 amino acids. The junction had 15 bases not matched to a gene; V was cut back by 0 bases and J by 4 bases. The CDR3 nucleotides are TGTGCCAGCAGTTACTCGATGGGCCGCGGGACAGGGTCTTCAGAGACCCAGTACTTC. This encodes CASSYSMGRGTGSSETQYF.

This clonotype was recorded a few times. The rearrangement uses TRBV6-1 and TRBJ1-5; D gene ambiguous. Deletions cut 5 bases from V and 6 bases from J, with 23 bases between. Per the germline V gene, CDR1 is MNHNS and CDR2 is SASEGT. CDR3 size: 17 residues. DNA for the CDR3: TGTGCCAGCAGTCCTGACCGGACGGCCCTTCCGGGTCAGCCCCAGCATTTT. This codes for CASSPDRTALPGQPQHF.